The sequence of this TCR beta chain was determined in a study of early T cells in non-severe SARS-CoV-2 infection. After removal of 5 bases from V and 4 bases from J, the junction contained 7 bases not matched to a gene. This CDR3 is 14 amino acids long. In germline, CDR1 is SNHLY, CDR2 FYNNEI. Individual cDNA molecules received unique molecular identifiers. TCRdb processed the 5' RACE reads anew with MiXCR; each CDR3 protein has one entry. The sample records some 82,000 distinct CDR3 sequences, about 12% being singletons. This clonotype was found many times. Sequencing was performed on whole blood. The chain employs TRBV2 and TRBJ2-7; 8 bases line up with TRBD2. This TCR was sampled from an adult who was a healthcare worker with PCR-confirmed SARS-CoV-2 infection or an uninfected control (not recorded which). CDR3 sequence: CASSSGGGKYEQYF. Written as DNA, the CDR3 is TGTGCCAGCAGTTCTGGCGGGGGGAAGTACGAGCAGTACTTC.